The next 5 T cell receptor beta chains were all read from a single sample in a study of regulatory T cells in long-lasting Graves disease. The sample's time point: persistent/refractory GD, antithyroid drugs over 5 years with positive TRAb. The TCR library was made from RNA that had been extracted from PBMCs in TRIzol. Researchers made TCR beta libraries by using iRepertoire HTBI primers and running Arm-PCR on CDR3 regions. One entry per CDR3 protein results from TCRdb running MiXCR on the multiplex PCR reads. The top ten hold around 12% of the sample, which has about half a million distinct CDR3 sequences, 22% seen once. This specimen was peripheral blood mononuclear cells (PBMCs), taken when the disease was refractory, from a patient treated with antithyroid drugs. These receptors were taken from a female donor with Graves disease.

This clonotype has more than one count but fewer than ten. CDR3 DNA sequence: TGTGCCAGCAGTTACTCCAGACATAATGAAAAACTGTTTTTT. Translated, it gives CASSYSRHNEKLFF. The gene calls are TRBV6-5 and TRBJ1-4; D unclear. Germline V gene data show CDR1 as MNHEY and CDR2 as SVGAGI. Trimming removed 0 bases from V and 4 bases from J, with 6 bases in between. This CDR3 comprises 14 residues.

This clonotype was seen only a few times. CDR3 protein: CASSFDRSGYTF. CDR3 nucleotides: TGTGCCAGCAGCTTCGACAGGAGTGGCTACACCTTC. The chain couples TRBV7-2 to TRBJ1-2; D might be TRBD1 (6 bases). The V end lost 3 bases, the J end lost 7 bases, and 9 bases lay between the germline ends. The CDR3 extends over 12 amino acids. The germline CDR1 and CDR2 sequences are SGHTA and FQGNSA. The entire variable domain, with the rest obtained from reference TRBV7-2 and TRBJ1-2, is as follows: GAGVSQSPSNKVTEKGKDVELRCDPISGHTALYWYRQSLGQGLEFLIYFQGNSAPDKSGLPSDRFSAERTGGSVSTLTIQRTQQEDSAVYLCASSFDRSGYTFGSGTRLTVV.

The V gene is TRBV9, the J gene TRBJ2-2; 8 nucleotides align to TRBD1. V gave up 1 base and J gave up 5 bases; unmatched junction bases: 10. CDR3 size: 17 residues. Germline CDR1 reads SGDLS; CDR2 reads YYNGEE. CDR3 amino acids: CASSVKIQGAETGELFF. Written as DNA, the CDR3 is TGTGCCAGCAGCGTAAAAATTCAGGGGGCGGAAACCGGGGAGCTGTTTTTT.

Ten or more counts support this clonotype. CDR3 residues: CASAGTDYEQYF. The CDR3 nucleotides read TGTGCCAGCGCCGGGACTGACTACGAGCAGTACTTC. The V call is TRBV6-1, the J call TRBJ2-7; possibly TRBD2 for D (6 bases). The germline V gene encodes CDR1 MNHNS and CDR2 SASEGT. The CDR3 totals 12 residues. The V end lost 8 bases, the J end lost 3 bases, and 11 bases lay between the germline ends.

This clonotype was detected ten times or more. The V call is TRBV10-3, the J call TRBJ2-7, with TRBD2 matching 9 bases. This CDR3 comprises 18 residues. Germline V CDR1 and CDR2: ENHRY, SYGVKD. The V segment lost 4 bases and the J segment 3 bases; nucleotides outside the gene matches: 16. CDR3 DNA sequence: TGTGCCATCAGTGGAGTGACTAGCGGAGCGCGGGTAATCTACGAGCAGTACTTC. Translating it yields CAISGVTSGARVIYEQYF.